This is a list of T cell receptor beta chains from one sample in a study of CD8 T cells in ankylosing spondylitis. TCRdb re-derived calls from the 5' RACE reads in MiXCR, one entry per CDR3 protein. Of roughly 230,000 distinct CDR3 sequences detected, under 8.5% appear once; the ten largest clones hold around 5.1%. The specimen was blood, either unsorted or a sorted T cell fraction (not recorded which). The receptor set was obtained from a female donor with ankylosing spondylitis or in good health (not recorded which). Each CDR3 is given with its conserved first and last residue. The D gene is left open where the match is weak. Size tells how often a clone was seen (once, few, many) or the class of an expanded clone, and some rows leave it out.

D gene	V gene	clone size	J gene	CDR3 protein	CDR3 DNA
TRBD1	TRBV6-5	many	TRBJ2-5	CASSSQGAGEETQYF	TGTGCCAGCAGTTCGCAGGGGGCAGGGGAAGAGACCCAGTACTTC
NA	TRBV12-3/TRBV12-4	many	TRBJ2-7	CASSLGSIGEQYF	TGTGCCAGCAGTTTAGGGTCGATTGGCGAGCAGTACTTC
NA	TRBV12-3/TRBV12-4	many	TRBJ1-2	CASSPKRTVENYGYTF	TGTGCCAGCAGTCCCAAAAGGACAGTGGAGAACTATGGCTACACCTTC
NA	TRBV7-6	many	TRBJ2-2	CASVRGNTGELFF	TGTGCCAGCGTCAGGGGGAACACCGGGGAGCTGTTTTTT
NA	TRBV12-3/TRBV12-4	NA	TRBJ2-1	CASSSLGGHEQFF	TGTGCCAGCAGTTCCCTAGGAGGGCATGAGCAGTTCTTC
NA	TRBV28	many	TRBJ2-7	CASSSDYEQYF	TGTGCCAGCAGTTCCGATTACGAGCAGTACTTC
NA	TRBV7-2	many	TRBJ2-1	CASSLTSAGADNEQFF	TGTGCCAGCAGCTTAACGTCCGCGGGCGCAGACAATGAGCAGTTCTTC
NA	TRBV9	many	TRBJ2-1	CASSRDLSSYNEQFF	TGTGCCAGCAGCAGGGACCTCAGCTCCTACAATGAGCAGTTCTTC
NA	TRBV20-1	many	TRBJ1-4	CSARVRKLGEKLFF	TGCAGTGCTAGAGTCCGGAAACTCGGTGAAAAACTGTTTTTT
TRBD1	TRBV12-3/TRBV12-4	many	TRBJ2-1	CASRSDRDGYNEQFF	TGTGCCAGCAGATCGGACAGGGACGGATACAATGAGCAGTTCTTC
NA	TRBV20-1	many	TRBJ2-2	CSLTGSNTGELFF	TGCAGTCTCACAGGGTCGAACACCGGGGAGCTGTTTTTT
TRBD2	TRBV7-8	few	TRBJ2-1	CASSGGGGASSNEQFF	TGTGCCAGCAGCGGTGGGGGGGGAGCCTCCTCCAATGAGCAGTTCTTC
TRBD2	TRBV29-1	many	TRBJ2-1	CSVDTLAGDNEQFF	TGCAGCGTTGACACCCTAGCGGGAGACAATGAGCAGTTCTTC
NA	TRBV7-9	NA	TRBJ2-1	CASSLGRESYNEQFF	TGTGCCAGCAGCTTGGGTCGAGAGTCCTACAATGAGCAGTTCTTC
NA	TRBV30	few	TRBJ2-7	CAWGRNPYEQYF	TGTGCGTGGGGGCGGAACCCCTACGAGCAGTACTTC
TRBD2	TRBV7-2	NA	TRBJ2-1	CASSEIAGGYNEQFF	TGTGCCAGCAGCGAGATAGCGGGAGGATACAATGAGCAGTTCTTC
NA	TRBV3-1	NA	TRBJ1-5	CACCPPEIGDLYSNQPQHF	TGTGCCTGCTGTCCCCCGGAGATAGGGGACCTTTATAGCAATCAGCCCCAGCATTTT
NA	TRBV2	many	TRBJ1-1	CASSEEVTKAFF	TGTGCCAGCAGTGAAGAGGTTACAAAAGCTTTCTTT
TRBD2	TRBV11-2	many	TRBJ2-7	CASSLPSGRISYEQYF	TGTGCCAGCAGCTTACCTAGCGGCAGAATCTCCTACGAGCAGTACTTC
NA	TRBV7-2	NA	TRBJ1-2	CAGSPRGMGGYTF	TGTGCCGGCAGCCCTAGGGGGATGGGGGGCTACACCTTC
TRBD1	TRBV20-1	many	TRBJ1-6	CSAREIVGDRGYSPLHF	TGCAGTGCTAGGGAAATCGTAGGGGACAGGGGATATTCACCCCTCCACTTT
NA	TRBV7-2	NA	TRBJ1-5	CASSLALYNQPQHF	TGTGCCAGCAGCTTAGCACTATACAATCAGCCCCAGCATTTT
NA	TRBV6-5	many	TRBJ2-1	CASRQRSEQFF	TGTGCCAGCAGACAGAGAAGTGAGCAGTTCTTC
NA	TRBV5-4	many	TRBJ1-1	CASSLGGQLNTEAFF	TGTGCCAGCAGCTTGGGGGGTCAGCTGAACACTGAAGCTTTCTTT
NA	TRBV10-2	many	TRBJ2-4	CASSEGRVVAKNIQYF	TGCGCCAGCAGTGAGGGCAGGGTGGTAGCCAAAAACATTCAGTACTTC
NA	TRBV2	many	TRBJ1-3	CASSSELSSGNTIYF	TGTGCCAGCAGCTCCGAGCTTTCCTCTGGAAACACCATATATTTT
NA	TRBV24-1	many	TRBJ2-2	CATSDWSTGLGTGELFF	TGTGCCACCAGTGATTGGTCAACAGGGTTAGGCACCGGGGAGTTGTTTTTT
NA	TRBV30	NA	TRBJ2-1	CAWSGLAGFDKEQFF	TGTGCCTGGAGTGGGTTGGCGGGATTCGATAAGGAGCAGTTCTTC
NA	TRBV6-2/TRBV6-3	NA	TRBJ2-3	CASSSFGGGPLDTQYF	TGTGCCAGCAGTTCCTTCGGAGGGGGGCCGCTAGATACGCAGTATTTT
TRBD2	TRBV20-1	many	TRBJ2-3	CSATRLAGTDTQYF	TGCAGTGCTACTAGACTAGCGGGCACAGATACGCAGTATTTT
TRBD1	TRBV4-2	many	TRBJ1-1	CASSQGGRGWGQAFF	TGTGCCAGCAGCCAAGGTGGCAGGGGGTGGGGGCAAGCTTTCTTT
TRBD1	TRBV5-1	once	TRBJ2-3	CTSSPGTGGRGTDTQYF	TGCACCAGCAGCCCCGGGACAGGGGGTCGGGGCACAGATACGCAGTATTTT
NA	TRBV9	many	TRBJ1-6	CASSAGERNSPLHF	TGTGCCAGCAGCGCGGGTGAGCGGAATTCACCCCTCCACTTT
TRBD2	TRBV5-1	many	TRBJ2-3	CASRRLAGADTQYF	TGCGCCAGCCGGAGGCTAGCGGGCGCAGATACGCAGTATTTT
TRBD2	TRBV5-1	many	TRBJ2-3	CASSDGLGALTDTQYF	TGCGCCAGCAGCGATGGACTAGGAGCCCTCACAGATACGCAGTATTTT
TRBD2	TRBV27	many	TRBJ2-7	CASSFLREGRYEQYF	TGTGCCAGCAGTTTTCTGCGGGAGGGCCGTTACGAGCAGTACTTC
NA	TRBV29-1	many	TRBJ1-2	CSVGANYGYTF	TGCAGCGTTGGAGCTAACTATGGCTACACCTTC
NA	TRBV18	many	TRBJ2-1	CASSPSKARASYNEQFF	TGTGCCAGCTCACCAAGTAAGGCTAGAGCCTCCTACAATGAGCAGTTCTTC
NA	TRBV18	many	TRBJ2-1	CASSPGSAASISVNEQFF	TGTGCCAGCTCACCAGGTTCGGCGGCTAGTATCTCGGTCAATGAGCAGTTCTTC
NA	TRBV30	many	TRBJ2-3	CAWSPTPDTQYF	TGTGCCTGGAGCCCGACTCCAGATACGCAGTATTTT
NA	TRBV4-3	few	TRBJ1-1	CASSQILGGGEAFF	TGCGCCAGCAGCCAGATCCTGGGCGGGGGTGAAGCTTTCTTT
NA	TRBV29-1	many	TRBJ2-3	CSVQSGDTQYF	TGCAGCGTTCAGAGCGGTGATACGCAGTATTTT
NA	TRBV6-2/TRBV6-3	many	TRBJ2-3	CASSYEIGGVKDTQYF	TGTGCCAGCAGTTACGAGATAGGAGGAGTCAAGGATACGCAGTATTTT
TRBD1	TRBV6-5	few	TRBJ2-5	CASQPDRGLDVLYF	TGTGCCAGTCAACCGGACAGGGGGCTTGATGTGCTGTACTTC
TRBD1	TRBV14	many	TRBJ1-1	CASRKTGEYTEAFF	TGTGCCAGCAGGAAGACAGGGGAGTACACTGAAGCTTTCTTT
TRBD2	TRBV10-3	few	TRBJ2-3	CAIKAGGTDTQYF	TGTGCCATCAAGGCGGGAGGGACAGATACGCAGTATTTT
NA	TRBV12-3/TRBV12-4	many	TRBJ2-2	CASSMDSAGELFF	TGTGCCAGCAGTATGGACAGCGCCGGGGAGCTGTTTTTT